These 13 T cell receptor beta chains were all obtained from the same sample, sequenced in a study of human T cells and chemical hapten exposure. Time point meaning: patch test 2, 6 weeks after DPC sensitization. Indicated treatment: therapeutic diphenylcyclopropenone sensitization with weekly scalp DPC. A single record per CDR3 protein comes from TCRdb applying MiXCR to the RACE reads. The sample comprises about 140,000 distinct CDR3 sequences, about 12% of which are singletons, and about 1.4% rests with the top ten. Sequencing used whole blood, obtained in connection with sensitization to the hapten diphenylcyclopropenone (DPC). These receptors were taken from a woman aged 45-60 years with alopecia areata. Some clones in this sample may be carry-over from other donors' samples.

This clonotype came up a few times. The V and J genes are TRBV9 and TRBJ1-1; the D is unclear. Germline V CDR1 and CDR2: SGDLS, YYNGEE. This CDR3 has 13 amino acids. V was clipped by 2 bases and J by 4 bases, with 9 bases between them. The CDR3 spells CASSVGWGTEAFF. As DNA, the CDR3 is TGTGCCAGCAGCGTCGGCTGGGGCACTGAAGCTTTCTTT.

This chain uses TRBV5-6 with TRBJ2-3; D is unresolved. The CDR3 is made up of 15 amino acids. Germline V gene sequence: CDR1 SGHDT, CDR2 YYEEEE. Trimming removed 0 bases from V and 1 base from J, with 9 bases in between. The CDR3 protein is CASSLVTERTDTQYF. The CDR3 DNA is TGTGCCAGCAGCTTGGTAACAGAACGCACAGATACGCAGTATTTT.

This clonotype was counted only a few times. The rearrangement uses TRBV9 and TRBJ2-1; 9 bases agree with TRBD2. The CDR3 extends over 16 amino acids. CDR1 and CDR2 from the germline V gene are SGDLS and YYNGEE. The V gene end was trimmed by 3 bases and the J gene end by 2 bases; junction bases not matched to a gene: 6. In DNA form, the CDR3 reads TGTGCCAGCAGCGACTTAGCGGGAGTCCCCTACAATGAGCAGTTCTTC. Its protein is CASSDLAGVPYNEQFF.

This clonotype turned up a few times. V is TRBV5-1 and J is TRBJ2-1; 7 nucleotides line up with TRBD2. Per germline, CDR1 SGHRS and CDR2 YFSETQ. The CDR3 consists of 18 residues. Unmatched junction bases numbered 9, after V lost 0 bases and J lost 0 bases. The CDR3 loop is CASSLASEAGVSYNEQFF. CDR3 bases: TGCGCCAGCAGCTTGGCCTCCGAGGCGGGAGTCTCCTACAATGAGCAGTTCTTC.

This clonotype was detected a few times. The gene calls are TRBV9 and TRBJ1-1; the D is unclear. CDR1 is SGDLS and CDR2 is YYNGEE in the germline V gene. The CDR3 spans 14 residues. V was clipped by 0 bases and J by 3 bases, with 9 bases between them. CDR3 region: CASSVEPQYTEAFF. The CDR3 coding sequence is TGTGCCAGCAGCGTAGAACCCCAATACACTGAAGCTTTCTTT.

This clonotype appeared a few times. This chain connects TRBV3-1 to TRBJ2-5; weak D call: TRBD2 (5 bases). Per the germline V gene, CDR1 is LGHDT and CDR2 is YNNKEL (reference sequence). V was trimmed by 4 bases and J by 0 bases, leaving 15 bases between them. The CDR3 sequence is 16 residues long. The CDR3 spells CASSLSGLWYQETQYF. The CDR3 DNA reads TGTGCCAGCAGCCTCTCGGGGTTGTGGTACCAAGAGACCCAGTACTTC.

This sequence joins TRBV12-3 or TRBV12-4 and TRBJ2-5, with no clear D. This CDR3 has 15 residues. V gave up 6 bases and J gave up 5 bases, with 19 bases separating them. This chain's CDR3 is CASREAGAILETQYF. CDR3 nucleotide sequence: TGTGCCAGCAGGGAAGCCGGAGCTATACTGGAGACCCAGTACTTC.

This clonotype was found a few times. The J gene is TRBJ2-2, the V gene TRBV9, with D perhaps matching TRBD2 (6 bases). V lost 5 bases and J lost 1, with 15 bases in between. The CDR3 length is 16 residues. CDR1 is SGDLS and CDR2 is YYNGEE in the germline V gene. CDR3 sequence (DNA): TGTGCCAGCAGGAAGGGAGGCGCGGGGAACACCGGGGAGCTGTTTTTT. It translates to CASRKGGAGNTGELFF.

There are many counts of this clonotype. The V and J genes are TRBV7-3 and TRBJ2-3; tentative D call: TRBD2 (6 bases). Germline-derived CDR1 and CDR2 are SGHTA and FQGTGA. The CDR3 spans 17 residues. The ends were cut back, 2 bases at V and 1 base at J, with 16 bases in the middle. CDR3 amino acids: CASSLGTLGGGTDTQYF. The CDR3 DNA is TGTGCCAGCAGCTTAGGCACCCTGGGAGGCGGCACAGATACGCAGTATTTT.

The sample holds a few counts of this clonotype. The chain links TRBV5-1 to TRBJ2-1; D is ambiguous. V lost 0 bases and J lost 0, with 7 bases in between. The CDR3 contains 15 residues. Germline values: CDR1 SGHRS, CDR2 YFSETQ. Written as DNA, the CDR3 is TGCGCCAGCAGCTTGGGCTATAGCTCCTACAATGAGCAGTTCTTC. It codes for CASSLGYSSYNEQFF. Together with reference TRBV5-1 and TRBJ2-1, the CDR3 gives the full variable domain: KAGVTQTPRYLIKTRGQQVTLSCSPISGHRSVSWYQQTPGQGLQFLFEYFSETQRNKGNFPGRFSGRQFSNSRSEMNVSTLELGDSALYLCASSLGYSSYNEQFFGPGTRLTVL.

J is TRBJ2-1 and V is TRBV29-1; 8 bases fit TRBD1. There are 13 residues in the CDR3. Germline V gives CDR1 SQVTM, CDR2 ANQGSEA. J lost 6 bases, V lost 6 bases, and 7 bases had no gene match. For the CDR3, the DNA is TGCAGCGTGGACAGGGCGGCAGGCAATGAGCAGTTCTTC. Amino acid sequence: CSVDRAAGNEQFF.

This clonotype has just one count. The V call is TRBV2, the J call TRBJ1-1; TRBD1 is a possible D gene (5 bases). The germline gives CDR1 SNHLY, CDR2 FYNNEI. V lost 4 bases and J 4 bases, leaving 10 bases between the germline ends. The CDR3 runs to 13 residues. CDR3 residues: CASSARGSTEAFF. Here the CDR3 DNA reads TGTGCCAGCAGTGCCCGGGGGTCCACTGAAGCTTTCTTT. Supplemented by reference TRBV2 and TRBJ1-1, the full variable domain reads EPEVTQTPSHQVTQMGQEVILRCVPISNHLYFYWYRQILGQKVEFLVSFYNNEISEKSEIFDDQFSVERPDGSNFTLKIRSTKLEDSAMYFCASSARGSTEAFFGQGTRLTVV.

This clonotype was recorded a few times. The chain recombines TRBV5-1 with TRBJ1-1, with D uncertain. The CDR3 sequence is 13 residues long. CDR1 SGHRS and CDR2 YFSETQ come from the germline V gene. V dropped 4 bases and J dropped 3 bases, with 10 bases sitting between them. The chain's CDR3 is CASSPWTDTEAFF. CDR3 sequence (DNA): TGCGCCAGCAGCCCGTGGACGGACACTGAAGCTTTCTTT.